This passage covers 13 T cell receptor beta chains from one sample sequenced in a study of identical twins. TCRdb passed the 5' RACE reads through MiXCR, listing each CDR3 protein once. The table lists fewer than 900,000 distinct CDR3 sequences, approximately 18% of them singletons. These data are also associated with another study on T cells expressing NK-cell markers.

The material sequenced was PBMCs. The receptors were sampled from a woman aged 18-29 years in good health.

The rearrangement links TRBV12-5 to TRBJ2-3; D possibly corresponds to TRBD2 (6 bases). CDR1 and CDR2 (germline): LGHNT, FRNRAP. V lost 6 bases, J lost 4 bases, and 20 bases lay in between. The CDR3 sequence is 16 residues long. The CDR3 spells CASGLPLSGSPDTQYF. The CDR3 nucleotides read TGTGCTAGTGGCTTGCCCTTAAGCGGGTCGCCAGATACGCAGTATTTT.

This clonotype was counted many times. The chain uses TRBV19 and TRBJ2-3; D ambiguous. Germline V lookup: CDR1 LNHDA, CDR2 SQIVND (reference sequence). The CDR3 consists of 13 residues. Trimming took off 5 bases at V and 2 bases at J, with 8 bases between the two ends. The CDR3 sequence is CASSPGNTDTQYF. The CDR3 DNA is TGTGCCAGTAGTCCTGGGAACACAGATACGCAGTATTTT. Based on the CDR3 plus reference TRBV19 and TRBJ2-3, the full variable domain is DGGITQSPKYLFRKEGQNVTLSCEQNLNHDAMYWYRQDPGQGLRLIYYSQIVNDFQKGDIAEGYSVSREKKESFPLTVTSAQKNPTAFYLCASSPGNTDTQYFGPGTRLTVL.

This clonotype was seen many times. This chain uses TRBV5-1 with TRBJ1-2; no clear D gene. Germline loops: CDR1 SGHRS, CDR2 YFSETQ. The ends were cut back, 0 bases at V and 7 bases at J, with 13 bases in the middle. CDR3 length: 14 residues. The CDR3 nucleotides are TGCGCCAGCAGCTTGGCTGCAGATGCACGTGGCTACACCTTC. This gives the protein CASSLAADARGYTF. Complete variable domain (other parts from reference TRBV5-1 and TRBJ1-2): KAGVTQTPRYLIKTRGQQVTLSCSPISGHRSVSWYQQTPGQGLQFLFEYFSETQRNKGNFPGRFSGRQFSNSRSEMNVSTLELGDSALYLCASSLAADARGYTFGSGTRLTVV.

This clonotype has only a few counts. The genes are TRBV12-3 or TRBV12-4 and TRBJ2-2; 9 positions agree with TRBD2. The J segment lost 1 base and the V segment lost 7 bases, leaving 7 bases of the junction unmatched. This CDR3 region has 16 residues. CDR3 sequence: CASTSAGGMNTGELFF. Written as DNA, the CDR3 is TGTGCCAGCACCTCCGCGGGGGGGATGAACACCGGGGAGCTGTTTTTT.

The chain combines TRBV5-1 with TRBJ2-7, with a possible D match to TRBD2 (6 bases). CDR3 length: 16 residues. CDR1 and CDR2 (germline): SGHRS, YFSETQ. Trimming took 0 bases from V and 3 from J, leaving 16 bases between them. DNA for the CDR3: TGCGCCAGCAGCTTGGGGCATAGCGGAGAACTCTACGAGCAGTACTTC. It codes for CASSLGHSGELYEQYF.

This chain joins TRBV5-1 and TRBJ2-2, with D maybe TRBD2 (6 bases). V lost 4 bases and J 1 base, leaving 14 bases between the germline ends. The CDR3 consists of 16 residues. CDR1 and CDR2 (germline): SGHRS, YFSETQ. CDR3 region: CASSLLGGENTGELFF. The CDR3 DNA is TGCGCCAGCAGCCTGCTCGGGGGAGAGAACACCGGGGAGCTGTTTTTT.

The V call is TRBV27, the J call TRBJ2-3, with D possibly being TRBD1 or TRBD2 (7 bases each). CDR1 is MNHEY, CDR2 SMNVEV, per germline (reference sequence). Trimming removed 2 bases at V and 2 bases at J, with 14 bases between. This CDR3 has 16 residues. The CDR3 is CASSLKGGGITDTQYF. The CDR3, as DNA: TGTGCCAGCAGTTTAAAGGGAGGGGGCATCACAGATACGCAGTATTTT.

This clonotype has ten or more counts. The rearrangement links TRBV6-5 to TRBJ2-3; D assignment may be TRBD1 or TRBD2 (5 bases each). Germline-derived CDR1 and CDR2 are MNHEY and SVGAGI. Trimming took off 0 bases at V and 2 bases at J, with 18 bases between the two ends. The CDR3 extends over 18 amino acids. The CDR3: CASSYSIPGPGNTDTQYF. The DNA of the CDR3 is TGTGCCAGCAGTTACTCGATCCCAGGGCCGGGAAACACAGATACGCAGTATTTT.

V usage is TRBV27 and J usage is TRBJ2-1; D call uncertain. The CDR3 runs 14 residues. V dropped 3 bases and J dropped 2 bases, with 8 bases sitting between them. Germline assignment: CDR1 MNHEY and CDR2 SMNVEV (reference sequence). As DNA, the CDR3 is TGTGCCAGCAGTTTGTCAATAACCTACAATGAGCAGTTCTTC. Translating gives CASSLSITYNEQFF.

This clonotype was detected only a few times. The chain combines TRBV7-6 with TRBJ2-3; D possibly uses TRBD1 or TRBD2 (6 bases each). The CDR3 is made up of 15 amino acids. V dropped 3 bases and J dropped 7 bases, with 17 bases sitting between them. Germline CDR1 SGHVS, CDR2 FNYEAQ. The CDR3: CASSFYGGPGYTQYF. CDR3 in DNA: TGTGCCAGCAGCTTTTATGGGGGGCCCGGCTATACGCAGTATTTT.

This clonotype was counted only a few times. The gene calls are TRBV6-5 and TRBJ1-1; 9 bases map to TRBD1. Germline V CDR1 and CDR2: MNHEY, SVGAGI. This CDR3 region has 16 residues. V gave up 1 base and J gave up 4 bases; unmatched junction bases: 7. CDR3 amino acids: CASSYLGTGQVTEAFF. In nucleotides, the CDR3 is TGTGCCAGCAGTTACTTGGGGACAGGGCAGGTCACTGAAGCTTTCTTT.

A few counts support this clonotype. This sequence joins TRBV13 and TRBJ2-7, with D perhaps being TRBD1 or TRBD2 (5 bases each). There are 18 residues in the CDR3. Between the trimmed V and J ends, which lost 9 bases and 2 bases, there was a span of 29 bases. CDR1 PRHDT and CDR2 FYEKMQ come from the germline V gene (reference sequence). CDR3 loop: CAREKGPPVRGATYEQYF. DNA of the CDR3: TGTGCCAGGGAAAAGGGACCCCCAGTGAGAGGAGCGACCTACGAGCAGTACTTC.

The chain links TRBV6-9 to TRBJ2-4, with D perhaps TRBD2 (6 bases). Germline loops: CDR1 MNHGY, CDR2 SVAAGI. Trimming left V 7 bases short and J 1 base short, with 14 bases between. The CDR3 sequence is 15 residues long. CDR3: CASKAPSGAKNIQYF. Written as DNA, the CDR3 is TGTGCCAGCAAAGCCCCGAGCGGGGCCAAAAACATTCAGTACTTC.